The clone carrying this TCR beta chain appeared many times. What it recognizes is unknown. The read ends 3 residues early relative to the CDR3; the germline J gene fills the gap. The data were obtained in a study of T cell clonality in common variable immunodeficiency. Study conclusions and caveats: In common variable immunodeficiency, TCR beta chains reportedly carried fewer deletions and N-nucleotide insertions. T cell subpopulation sequencing would be needed to explain CVID clonality. Shared TCRbeta clones were fewer between CVID subjects than controls.

The protocol was immunoSEQ multiplex PCR, while the TCRdb copy is restricted to in-frame clones and leaves out a portion. This sample carries approximately 81,000 clones and no singletons, and over 0.7% goes to the top ten. Donors gave about 5 to 8 ml heparinized peripheral whole blood. Unmatched junction bases numbered 3, after V lost 6 bases and J lost 4 bases. This CDR3 is built from 15 residues. The V gene's germline CDR1 is MNHEY and CDR2 SVGEGT. The sample comprised peripheral blood mononuclear cells. The chain joins TRBV6-2 or TRBV6-3 to TRBJ2-2, with TRBD2 matching 12 bases. This TCR was recovered from a person between 18 and 70 years old in good health. CDR3 sequence: CASRLAGGGTGELFF. The sequenced part of the CDR3 DNA is TGTGCCAGCAGACTAGCGGGAGGAGGCACCGGGGAG.